A single sample gave rise to the 2 T cell receptor beta chains below, sequenced in a study of STAT5B mutations in CD4+ large granular lymphocyte leukemia. Only in-frame clones appear in the TCRdb table, and some are missing; sequencing was by immunoSEQ multiplex PCR. The data contain some 45,000 clones, around 85% of them singletons. Sequencing input: CD4+ T cells from blood buffy coats. These receptors were collected from a human donor in good health.

This chain uses TRBV28 with TRBJ1-2; D is unclear. This CDR3 is built from 13 residues. Trimming removed 3 bases from V and 2 bases from J, with 7 bases in between. The V gene's germline CDR1 is MDHEN and CDR2 SYDVKM. The CDR3 DNA sequence: TGTGCCAGCAGTTTCGGGATAAACTATGGCTACACCTTC. As protein: CASSFGINYGYTF.

The gene calls are TRBV29-1 and TRBJ2-7; 13 positions agree with TRBD2. After removal of 4 bases from V and 2 bases from J, the junction contained 5 bases not matched to a gene. CDR3 size: 15 residues. Germline lookup yields CDR1 SQVTM and CDR2 ANQGSEA. This chain's CDR3 is CSVAAGTSGTYEQYF. In DNA form, the CDR3 reads TGCAGCGTTGCTGCCGGGACTAGCGGGACCTACGAGCAGTACTTC.